Reported below is one T cell receptor beta chain. Its antigen is unknown. No much larger clonotype is one base removed from it; base qualities were not supplied. To sequence the TCRbeta CDR3 region, genomic DNA was isolated from the sorted cells. TCRbeta CDR3 regions were sequenced using the immunoSEQ Assay. The table comes from immuneACCESS by way of TCRdb, which keeps in-frame sequences with V and J called. Part of the clones is missing from these tables; in studies checked, under half for an unresolved V gene and the rest for unknown reasons. The sample table holds 30,000 to 40,000 clones, of which roughly 81% were seen once. Around 19% of the sample is in the top ten clones. Patients with autoimmune disease history or receiving systemic immunosuppression were excluded from the trial. In every dose cohort, peripheral blood was drawn for TCR sequencing at baseline, cycle 4 day 1, and cycle 7 day 1. The samples were drawn from a first-in-human, open-label, multicenter phase I dose-escalation trial of ivuxolimab. Adults with locally advanced or metastatic melanoma, renal cell, hepatocellular, or head and neck squamous cell carcinoma were enrolled in the trial. Before TCR sequencing, CD4+ T cells and CD8+ T cells were sorted from peripheral blood as separate populations.

The data stem from a study of OX40 agonist ivuxolimab in advanced cancers. Background on the whole study: The costimulatory receptor OX40 (CD134) was targeted by ivuxolimab, a fully human IgG2 agonistic monoclonal antibody. Prior anti-PD-1, anti-PD-L1 or anti-CTLA-4 therapy was permitted, and 30% to 50% of dose-escalation patients had received checkpoint inhibitors. Peripheral TCRbeta sequencing was intended to test whether TCR sequence diversity was altered and clonal T-cell expansion was caused by ivuxolimab. Of the approximately 50 dose-escalation patients, hepatocellular carcinoma was present in approximately 20, melanoma in around 15, renal cell carcinoma in 9 and head and neck cancer in 9. In the dose-escalation cohort, approximately 82% of patients were male, and the mean age was roughly 60 years, with a range of about 23 to 85. The monotherapy dose-escalation portion (N of about 57 patients) of the phase I ivuxolimab trial is reported in the paper. Intravenous ivuxolimab was administered to patients every 2 weeks at six dose levels: 0.01, 0.1, 0.3, 1.5, 3 and 10 mg/kg. Three dose-escalation patients achieved partial responses, one with hepatocellular carcinoma and two with cutaneous melanoma.

What the research found in general, with its limitations: Which antigens the clonally expanded peripheral T cells were specific for was not determined. In partial responders in the 0.1-3.0 mg/kg groups, normalized peripheral clonal expansion was found to be among the lowest, especially among CD8+ T cells. Clonal expansion of both CD4+ and CD8+ blood T cells was observed from baseline to week 6 at doses 0.1 to 3.0 mg/kg. Low levels of normalized T-cell clonal expansion were also seen in some nonresponding patients. After ivuxolimab, CD8+ T cells had more expanded clones than CD4+ T cells on average.

The CDR3, cysteine through phenylalanine, is 16 amino acids long. Just the 48-base CDR3 DNA is kept, in frame starting at base 1. CDR1 and CDR2 (SGHNT, YYREEE) derive from the germline V gene (reference sequence). V loses 4 bases, J loses 8 bases, and the germline ends lie 24 bases apart. This sequence uses TRBV5-4 and TRBJ1-2; the D segment could be TRBD1, given 5 matching bases. Sample: CD4+ or CD8+ T cells sorted from blood, taken in a trial of the OX40 agonist ivuxolimab. This TCR was sampled from an adult with an advanced solid tumor such as melanoma, head and neck, liver or kidney cancer. The CDR3 region has the sequence CASSPSHTRETRGYTF. The DNA is as follows: TGTGCCAGCAGCCCTAGCCATACCAGGGAGACGCGGGGCTACACCTTC.